The T cell receptor beta chain under discussion was sequenced for a study of T-cell reconstitution after alpha-beta-depleted transplantation in children. This clonotype was counted many times. As yet, its antigen is unknown. Preparing the TCRbeta library involved the use of unique molecular identifiers. TCRdb reanalysed the PCR reads using MiXCR and keeps one entry per CDR3 protein. The sample has 600,000 to 700,000 distinct CDR3 sequences; 10% to 15% are singletons. Study outcomes and limitations: Approximately two months post-transplant, alpha-beta T cells reportedly originated from several hundred expanded graft clones. T-cell counts and diversity were attributed mostly to newly produced T cells one year after transplant. TCRbeta diversity was high at day 60 in some patients (a result of surviving recipient T cells and thymic progenitors).

Trimming removed 2 bases from V and 5 bases from J, with 11 bases in between. Germline assignment: CDR1 SGHRS and CDR2 YFSETQ. The CDR3 totals 14 residues. This chain connects TRBV5-1 to TRBJ2-1; a possible D gene is TRBD2 (6 bases). The input for sequencing was PBMCs, taken before TCRalphabeta/CD19-depleted stem cell transplant. This sequence originates from a girl aged 2-10 years with congenital amegakaryocytic thrombocytopenia, due to receive a stem cell transplant. As DNA, the CDR3 is TGCGCCAGCAGCTTAGCTAGCGCCGACAATGAGCAGTTCTTC. The encoded protein is CASSLASADNEQFF. Based on the CDR3 plus reference TRBV5-1 and TRBJ2-1, the full variable domain is KAGVTQTPRYLIKTRGQQVTLSCSPISGHRSVSWYQQTPGQGLQFLFEYFSETQRNKGNFPGRFSGRQFSNSRSEMNVSTLELGDSALYLCASSLASADNEQFFGPGTRLTVL.